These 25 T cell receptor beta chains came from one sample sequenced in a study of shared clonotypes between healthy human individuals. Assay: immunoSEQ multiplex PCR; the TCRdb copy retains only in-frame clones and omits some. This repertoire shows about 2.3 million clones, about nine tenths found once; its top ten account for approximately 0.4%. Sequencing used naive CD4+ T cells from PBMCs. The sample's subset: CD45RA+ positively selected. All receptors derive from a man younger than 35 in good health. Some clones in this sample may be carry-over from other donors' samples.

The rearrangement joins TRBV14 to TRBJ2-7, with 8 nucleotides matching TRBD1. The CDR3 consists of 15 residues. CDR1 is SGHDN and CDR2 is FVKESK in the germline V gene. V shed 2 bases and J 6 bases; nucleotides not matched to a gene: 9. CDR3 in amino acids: CASSQLQQGVGEQYF. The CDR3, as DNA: TGTGCCAGCAGCCAACTGCAACAGGGGGTTGGCGAGCAGTACTTC.

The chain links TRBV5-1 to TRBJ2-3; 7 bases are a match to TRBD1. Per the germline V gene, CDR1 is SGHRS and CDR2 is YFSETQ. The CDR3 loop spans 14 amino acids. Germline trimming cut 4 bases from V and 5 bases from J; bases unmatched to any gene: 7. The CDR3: CASSNGQAGDTQYF. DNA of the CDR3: TGCGCCAGCAGCAACGGACAGGCTGGAGATACGCAGTATTTT.

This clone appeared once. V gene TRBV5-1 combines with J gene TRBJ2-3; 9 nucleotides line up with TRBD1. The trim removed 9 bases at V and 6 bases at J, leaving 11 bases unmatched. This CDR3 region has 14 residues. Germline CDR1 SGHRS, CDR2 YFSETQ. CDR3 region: CATSTPTGGDTQYF. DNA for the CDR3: TGCGCCACCTCCACACCGACAGGGGGGGATACGCAGTATTTT.

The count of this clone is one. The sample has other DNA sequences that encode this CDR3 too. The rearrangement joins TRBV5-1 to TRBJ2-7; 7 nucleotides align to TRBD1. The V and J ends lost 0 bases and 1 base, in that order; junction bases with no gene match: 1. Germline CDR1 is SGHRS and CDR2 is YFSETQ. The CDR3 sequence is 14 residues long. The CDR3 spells CASSLATGSYEQYF. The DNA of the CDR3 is TGCGCCAGCAGCTTGGCGACAGGGTCCTACGAGCAGTACTTC. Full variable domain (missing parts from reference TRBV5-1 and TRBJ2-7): KAGVTQTPRYLIKTRGQQVTLSCSPISGHRSVSWYQQTPGQGLQFLFEYFSETQRNKGNFPGRFSGRQFSNSRSEMNVSTLELGDSALYLCASSLATGSYEQYFGPGTRLTVT.

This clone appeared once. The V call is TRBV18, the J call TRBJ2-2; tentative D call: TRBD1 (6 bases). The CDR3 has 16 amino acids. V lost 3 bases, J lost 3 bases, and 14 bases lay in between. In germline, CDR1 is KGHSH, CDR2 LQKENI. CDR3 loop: CASSPLGGRDTGELFF. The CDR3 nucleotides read TGTGCCAGCTCACCGCTTGGGGGCCGGGACACCGGGGAGCTGTTTTTT.

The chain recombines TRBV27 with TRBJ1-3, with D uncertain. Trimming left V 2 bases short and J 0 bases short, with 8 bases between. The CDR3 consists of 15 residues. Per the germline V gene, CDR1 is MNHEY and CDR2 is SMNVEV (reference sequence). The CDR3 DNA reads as TGTGCCAGCAGTTTAAAACCCGACTCTGGAAACACCATATATTTT. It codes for CASSLKPDSGNTIYF.

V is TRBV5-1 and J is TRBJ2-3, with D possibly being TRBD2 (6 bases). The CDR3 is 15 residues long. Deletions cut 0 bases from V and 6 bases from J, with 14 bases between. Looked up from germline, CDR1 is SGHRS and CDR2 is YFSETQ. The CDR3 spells CASSLGGDGSDTQYF. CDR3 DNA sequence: TGCGCCAGCAGCTTGGGGGGGGACGGGTCCGATACGCAGTATTTT.

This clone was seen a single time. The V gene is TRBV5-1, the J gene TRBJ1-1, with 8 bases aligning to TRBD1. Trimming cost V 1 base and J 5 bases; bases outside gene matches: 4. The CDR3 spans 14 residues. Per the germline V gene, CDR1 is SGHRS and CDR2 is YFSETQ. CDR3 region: CASSLSQGATEAFF. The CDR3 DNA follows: TGCGCCAGCAGCTTGTCGCAGGGGGCAACTGAAGCTTTCTTT.

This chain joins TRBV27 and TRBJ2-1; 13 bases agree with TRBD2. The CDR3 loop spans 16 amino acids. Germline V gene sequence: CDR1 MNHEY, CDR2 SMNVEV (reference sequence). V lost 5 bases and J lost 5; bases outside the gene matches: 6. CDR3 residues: CASSPWGLAGHNEQFF. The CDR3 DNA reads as TGTGCCAGCAGTCCTTGGGGACTAGCGGGACACAATGAGCAGTTCTTC.

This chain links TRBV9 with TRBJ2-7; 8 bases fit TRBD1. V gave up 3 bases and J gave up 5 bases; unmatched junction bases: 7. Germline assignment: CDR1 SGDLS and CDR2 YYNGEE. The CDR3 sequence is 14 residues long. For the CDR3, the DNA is TGTGCCAGCAGCGAGGCTCAGGGGGCCCACGAGCAGTACTTC. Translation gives CASSEAQGAHEQYF.

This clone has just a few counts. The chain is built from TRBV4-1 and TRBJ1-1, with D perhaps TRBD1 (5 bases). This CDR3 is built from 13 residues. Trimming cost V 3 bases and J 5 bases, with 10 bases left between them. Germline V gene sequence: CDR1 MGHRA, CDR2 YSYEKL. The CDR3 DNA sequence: TGCGCCAGCAGCCATGGGGGGGGGACTGAAGCTTTCTTT. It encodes CASSHGGGTEAFF.

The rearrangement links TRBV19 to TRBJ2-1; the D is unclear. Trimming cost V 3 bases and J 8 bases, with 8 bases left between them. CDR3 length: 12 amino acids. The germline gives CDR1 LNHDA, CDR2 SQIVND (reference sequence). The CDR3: CASSMRTDEQFF. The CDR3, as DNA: TGTGCCAGTAGTATGAGGACGGATGAGCAGTTCTTC.

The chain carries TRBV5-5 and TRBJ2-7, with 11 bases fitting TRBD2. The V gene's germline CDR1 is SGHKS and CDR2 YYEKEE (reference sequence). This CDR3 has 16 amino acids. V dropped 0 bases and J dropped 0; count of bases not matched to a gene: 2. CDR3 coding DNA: TGTGCCAGCAGCTTGGGGGGACTAGCGGCCTCCTACGAGCAGTACTTC. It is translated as CASSLGGLAASYEQYF.

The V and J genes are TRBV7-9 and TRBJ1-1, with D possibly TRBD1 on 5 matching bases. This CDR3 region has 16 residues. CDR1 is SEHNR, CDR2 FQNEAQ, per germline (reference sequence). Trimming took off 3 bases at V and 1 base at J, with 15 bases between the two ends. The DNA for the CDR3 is TGTGCCAGCAGCTTGTCACGGGGCCCCAGGAACACTGAAGCTTTCTTT. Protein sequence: CASSLSRGPRNTEAFF.

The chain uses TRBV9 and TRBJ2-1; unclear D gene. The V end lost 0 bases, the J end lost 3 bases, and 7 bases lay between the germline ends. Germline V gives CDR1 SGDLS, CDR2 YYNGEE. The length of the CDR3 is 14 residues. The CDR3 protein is CASSVAADYNEQFF. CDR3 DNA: TGTGCCAGCAGCGTAGCCGCGGACTACAATGAGCAGTTCTTC.

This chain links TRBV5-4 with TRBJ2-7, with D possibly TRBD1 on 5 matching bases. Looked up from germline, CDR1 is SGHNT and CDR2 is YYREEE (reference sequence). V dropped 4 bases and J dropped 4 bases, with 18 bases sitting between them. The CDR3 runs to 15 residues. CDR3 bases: TGTGCCAGCAGCCAGGGCTTAGGGTTAGAGTACGAGCAGTACTTC. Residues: CASSQGLGLEYEQYF.

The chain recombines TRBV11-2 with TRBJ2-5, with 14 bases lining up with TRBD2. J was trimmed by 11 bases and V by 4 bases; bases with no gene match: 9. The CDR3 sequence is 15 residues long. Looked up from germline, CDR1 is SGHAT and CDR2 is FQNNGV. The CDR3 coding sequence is TGTGCCAGCAGCTCCCGGGGACTAGCGGGAGATCCGCAGTACTTC. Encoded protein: CASSSRGLAGDPQYF.

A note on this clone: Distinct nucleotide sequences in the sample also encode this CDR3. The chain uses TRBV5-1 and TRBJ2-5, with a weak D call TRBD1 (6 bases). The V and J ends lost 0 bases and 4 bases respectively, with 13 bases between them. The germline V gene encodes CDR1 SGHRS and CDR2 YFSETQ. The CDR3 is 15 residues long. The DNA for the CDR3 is TGCGCCAGCAGCTTGGAAGGTACAGGGAGAGAGACCCAGTACTTC. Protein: CASSLEGTGRETQYF.

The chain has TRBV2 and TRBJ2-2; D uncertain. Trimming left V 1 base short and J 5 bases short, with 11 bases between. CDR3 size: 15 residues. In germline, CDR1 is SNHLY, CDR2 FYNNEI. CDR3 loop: CASSEGGARTGELFF. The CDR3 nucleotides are TGTGCCAGCAGTGAAGGTGGTGCTCGGACCGGGGAGCTGTTTTTT.

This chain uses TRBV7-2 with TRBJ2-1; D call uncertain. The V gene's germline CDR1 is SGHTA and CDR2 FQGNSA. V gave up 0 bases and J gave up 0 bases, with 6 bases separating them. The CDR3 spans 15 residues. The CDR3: CASSLAVLSYNEQFF. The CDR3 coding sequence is TGTGCCAGCAGCTTAGCGGTTCTCTCCTACAATGAGCAGTTCTTC. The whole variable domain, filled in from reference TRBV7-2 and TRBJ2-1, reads GAGVSQSPSNKVTEKGKDVELRCDPISGHTALYWYRQSLGQGLEFLIYFQGNSAPDKSGLPSDRFSAERTGGSVSTLTIQRTQQEDSAVYLCASSLAVLSYNEQFFGPGTRLTVL.

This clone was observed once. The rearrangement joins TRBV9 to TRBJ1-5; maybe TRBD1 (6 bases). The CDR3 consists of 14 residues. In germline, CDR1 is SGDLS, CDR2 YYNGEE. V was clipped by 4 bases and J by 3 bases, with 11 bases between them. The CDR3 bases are TGTGCCAGCAGCCTGCAGGGGACCAATCAGCCCCAGCATTTT. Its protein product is CASSLQGTNQPQHF.

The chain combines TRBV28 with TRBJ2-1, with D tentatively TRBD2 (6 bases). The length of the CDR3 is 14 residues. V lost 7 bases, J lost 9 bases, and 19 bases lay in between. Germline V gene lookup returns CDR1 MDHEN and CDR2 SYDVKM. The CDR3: CASTRAGRDSEQFF. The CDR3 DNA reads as TGTGCCAGCACCCGAGCCGGGCGGGATAGTGAGCAGTTCTTC.

In DNA, the CDR3 is TGTGCCAGCAGCGTAGCAGGTGACTTGTATGAAAAACTGTTTTTT. This encodes CASSVAGDLYEKLFF. V usage is TRBV9 and J usage is TRBJ1-4, with D unclear. CDR3 length: 15 amino acids. Germline lookup yields CDR1 SGDLS and CDR2 YYNGEE. V lost 0 bases and J 6 bases, leaving 12 bases between the germline ends.

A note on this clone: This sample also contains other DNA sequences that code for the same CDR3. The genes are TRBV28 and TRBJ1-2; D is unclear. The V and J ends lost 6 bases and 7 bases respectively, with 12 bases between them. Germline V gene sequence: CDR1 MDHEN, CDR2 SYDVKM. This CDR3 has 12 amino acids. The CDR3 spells CASSPPGFGYTF. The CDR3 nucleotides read TGTGCCAGCAGCCCACCCGGGTTTGGCTACACCTTC.

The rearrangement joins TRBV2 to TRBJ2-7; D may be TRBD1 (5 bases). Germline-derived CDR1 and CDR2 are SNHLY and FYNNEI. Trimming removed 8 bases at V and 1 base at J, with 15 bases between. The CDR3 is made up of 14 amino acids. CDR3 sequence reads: CASGIAAGSYEQYF. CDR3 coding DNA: TGTGCCAGCGGGATCGCGGCAGGGTCCTACGAGCAGTACTTC.